The sequence of this TCR beta chain was determined in a study of cytomegalovirus exposure and HLA in healthy donors. Study-level findings and limits: The presence/absence work took it that sequencing depth was about the same across donors.

The length of the CDR3 is 13 residues. Germline V gene lookup returns CDR1 SGDLS and CDR2 YYNGEE. The trim removed 10 bases at V and 2 bases at J, leaving 7 bases unmatched. The primer mix had 60 Vbeta and 13 Jbeta primers. Method: immunoSEQ multiplex PCR; TCRdb's copy keeps in-frame clones and lacks some. The repertoire table contains tens of thousands of clones. As for this clone: Its antigen remains unidentified.

The receptor was derived from a female donor in good health and CMV-seropositive. Sequenced: PBMCs. The chain couples TRBV9 to TRBJ2-3, with 7 bases fitting TRBD2. This CDR3 is CASGGRDTDTQYF. CDR3 bases: TGTGCCTCGGGCGGGAGAGACACAGATACGCAGTATTTT.